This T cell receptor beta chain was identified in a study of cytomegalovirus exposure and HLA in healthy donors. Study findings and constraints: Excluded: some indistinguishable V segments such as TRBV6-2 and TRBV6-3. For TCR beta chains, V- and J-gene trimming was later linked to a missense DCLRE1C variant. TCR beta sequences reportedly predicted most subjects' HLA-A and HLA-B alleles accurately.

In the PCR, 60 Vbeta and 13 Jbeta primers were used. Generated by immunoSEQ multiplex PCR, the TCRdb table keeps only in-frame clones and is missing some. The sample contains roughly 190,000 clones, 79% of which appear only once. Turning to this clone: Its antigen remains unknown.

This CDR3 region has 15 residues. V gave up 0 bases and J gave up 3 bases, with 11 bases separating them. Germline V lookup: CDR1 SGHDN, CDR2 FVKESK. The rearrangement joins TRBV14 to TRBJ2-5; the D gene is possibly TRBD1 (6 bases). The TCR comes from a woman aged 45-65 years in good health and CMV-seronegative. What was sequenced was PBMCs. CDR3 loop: CASSQDWDTEETQYF. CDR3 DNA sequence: TGTGCCAGCAGCCAAGATTGGGACACCGAAGAGACCCAGTACTTC.